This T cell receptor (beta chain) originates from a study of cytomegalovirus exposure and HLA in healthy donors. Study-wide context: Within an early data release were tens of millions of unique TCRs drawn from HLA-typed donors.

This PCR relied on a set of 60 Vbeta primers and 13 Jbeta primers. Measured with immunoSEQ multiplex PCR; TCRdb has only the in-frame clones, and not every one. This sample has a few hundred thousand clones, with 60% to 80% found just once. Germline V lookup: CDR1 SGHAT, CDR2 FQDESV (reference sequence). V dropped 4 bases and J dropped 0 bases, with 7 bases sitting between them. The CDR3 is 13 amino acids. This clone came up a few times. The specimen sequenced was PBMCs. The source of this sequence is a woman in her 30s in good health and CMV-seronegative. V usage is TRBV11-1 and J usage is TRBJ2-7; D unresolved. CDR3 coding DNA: TGTGCCAGCAGCTCCGGTTTCTCCTACGAGCAGTACTTC. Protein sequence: CASSSGFSYEQYF.